The clone carrying this T cell receptor beta chain was seen only a few times. Its antigen remains unknown. This entry comes from a study of T-cell reconstitution after alpha-beta-depleted transplantation in children. Broader study findings: Newly produced T cells mostly provided counts and TCRbeta diversity after one year, as hyperexpanded clones declined.

Germline CDR1 SGHRS, CDR2 YFSETQ. J gave up 4 bases and V 1 base, and 5 bases lay outside the gene matches. This CDR3 comprises 15 residues. Unique molecular identifiers were used to barcode this TCRbeta library. TCRdb re-called the PCR reads with MiXCR, one entry per CDR3 protein. The repertoire includes 500,000 to 650,000 distinct CDR3 sequences, 10% to 15% of them detected once, and over 2% sits in the top ten. This specimen consisted of PBMCs, mostly from graft donor cells, obtained 360 days after TCRalphabeta/CD19-depleted stem cell transplant. This clonotype was sampled from a male patient younger than 18 who had a stem cell transplant for acute myeloid leukemia, so the T cells may come from the graft donor. The chain links TRBV5-1 to TRBJ2-7, with 10 bases matching TRBD2. The CDR3 loop is CASSLILAGDYEQYF. In nucleotides, the CDR3 is TGCGCCAGCAGCTTGATTCTAGCGGGAGATTACGAGCAGTACTTC.